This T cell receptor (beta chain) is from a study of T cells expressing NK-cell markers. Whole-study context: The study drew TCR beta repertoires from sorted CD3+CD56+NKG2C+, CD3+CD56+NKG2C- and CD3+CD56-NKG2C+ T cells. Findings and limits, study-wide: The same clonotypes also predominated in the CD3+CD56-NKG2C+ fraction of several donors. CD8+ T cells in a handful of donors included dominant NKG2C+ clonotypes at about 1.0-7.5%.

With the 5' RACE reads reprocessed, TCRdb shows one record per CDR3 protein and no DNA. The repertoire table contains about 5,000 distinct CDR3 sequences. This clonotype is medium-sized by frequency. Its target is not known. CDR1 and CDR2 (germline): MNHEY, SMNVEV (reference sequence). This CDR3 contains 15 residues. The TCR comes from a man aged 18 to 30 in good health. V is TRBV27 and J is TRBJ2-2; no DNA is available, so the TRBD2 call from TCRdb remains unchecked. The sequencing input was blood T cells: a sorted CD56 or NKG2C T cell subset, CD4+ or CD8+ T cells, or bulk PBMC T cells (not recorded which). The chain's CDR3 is CASSFTSGRTGELFF.